This T cell receptor beta chain was recovered during a study of T cell responses to AZD1222 COVID-19 vaccine. Looking at the study overall: The study pooled second doses at about 4 or about 12 weeks.

Whole-study findings and limits: Only five to seven AZD1222 recipients were seropositive at baseline. Within unmutated variant regions lay the reported targets of nearly half of spike-specific TCRs.

Points on this clone: Its antigen is unknown. The germline gene is not matched at one end of the junction; a read error may be the cause.

CDR3 length equals 12 residues. Germline CDR1 SGHRS, CDR2 YFSETQ. Assay: immunoSEQ multiplex PCR; the TCRdb copy retains only in-frame clones and omits some. The table has around 130,000 clones, approximately 86% seen once. The TCR sequence derives from an adult in good health. Sequencing was performed on peripheral blood, taken on day 0 of AZD1222 vaccination. The chain is built from TRBV5-1 and TRBJ2-7; 10 positions agree with TRBD1. CDR3 nucleotides: TGCGCCAGCAGCTTGGGGTGGGGACAGGGGCACTTC. Its translation: CASSLGWGQGHF.